These T cell receptor beta chains were read from a single sample in a study of T cells after yellow fever vaccination. Each CDR3 protein gets one entry after TCRdb re-called the 5' RACE reads with MiXCR. The sample includes approximately 300,000 distinct CDR3 sequences, 6.8% seen only once; the top ten take roughly a sixth. The sample consisted of PBMCs, taken around 45 days after the first yellow fever vaccination. The receptor source for this set is a man between 18 and 29 years old who received the YFV17D yellow fever vaccine. CDR3s include the opening cysteine and the closing phenylalanine or tryptophan. Fields, in order: D gene, clone size, V gene, J gene, CDR3 DNA, CDR3 protein. The D gene is left open where the match is weak. For some rows the clone size is stated as once, few or many, or as a class when expanded; others skip it.

D: NA
size: many
V: TRBV13
J: TRBJ1-1
DNA: TGTGCCAGCAGCGAAGGGAGGGGGGAGAACACTGAAGCTTTCTTT
CDR3: CASSEGRGENTEAFF

D: NA
size: NA
V: TRBV9
J: TRBJ2-1
DNA: TGTGCCAGCAGCGCATCCGAGAGGGGCCAAACTGAGCAGTTCTTC
CDR3: CASSASERGQTEQFF

D: NA
size: few
V: TRBV12-3/TRBV12-4
J: TRBJ2-2
DNA: TGTGCCAGCAGCGGCCAAATCGCTGGGGCGCGGCCGGAGCTGTTTTTT
CDR3: CASSGQIAGARPELFF

D: NA
size: NA
V: TRBV12-3/TRBV12-4
J: TRBJ2-1
DNA: TGTGCCAGCGACAACGCCGCCAACAATGAGCAGTTCTTC
CDR3: CASDNAANNEQFF

D: NA
size: many
V: TRBV20-1
J: TRBJ1-5
DNA: TGCAGTGCTAGGGGCGGGATTAGCAATCAGCCCCAGCATTTT
CDR3: CSARGGISNQPQHF

D: TRBD1
size: few
V: TRBV29-1
J: TRBJ2-3
DNA: TGCAGCGCCGGGACAGGCCTCACAGATACGCAGTATTTT
CDR3: CSAGTGLTDTQYF

D: NA
size: many
V: TRBV7-3
J: TRBJ2-5
DNA: TGTGCCAGCAGCTTAAGCAGTGGAGAAGAGACCCAGTACTTC
CDR3: CASSLSSGEETQYF

D: TRBD1
size: NA
V: TRBV7-9
J: TRBJ2-1
DNA: TGTGCCAGCAGCGCAACCCAGGGGGCGGAGCAGTTCTTC
CDR3: CASSATQGAEQFF

D: TRBD1
size: few
V: TRBV4-1
J: TRBJ1-1
DNA: TGCGCCAGCAGCCAAGATGACAGGGGCGCGATCCCTGAAGCTTTCTTT
CDR3: CASSQDDRGAIPEAFF

D: TRBD2
size: NA
V: TRBV20-1
J: TRBJ2-5
DNA: TGCAGTGCTAGACCAACTAGCGGGGGGGGACGAGAGACCCAGTACTTC
CDR3: CSARPTSGGGRETQYF

D: TRBD2
size: NA
V: TRBV27
J: TRBJ2-1
DNA: TGTGCCACCCAACTAGCGGTTTCCTACAATGAGCAGTTCTTC
CDR3: CATQLAVSYNEQFF

D: TRBD2
size: NA
V: TRBV6-5
J: TRBJ2-4
DNA: TGTGCCAGCAGTTATGGGGGGGTAGAAAACATTCAGTACTTC
CDR3: CASSYGGVENIQYF